The following is a TCR beta chain sequence with its context. In the original analysis: Nucleated cell counts were estimated from reference gene primer amplification. Libraries were prepared by immunoSEQ multiplex PCR; TCRdb keeps only in-frame clonotypes and omits some of them. V, J and clone size reflect that table, while D and trimming were determined from the DNA. The sample has 70,000 to 95,000 clones, roughly nine tenths seen once. This CDR3 spans 15 amino acids. Trimming cost V 3 bases and J 4 bases; bases outside gene matches: 5. Germline V gives CDR1 MNHEY, CDR2 SMNVEV (reference sequence). These data are taken from a study of blood T cell repertoires in COVID-19. At the level of the study: Samples taken during acute and convalescent COVID-19 were collected in the United States, Italy and Spain. PBMCs, B-cell-depleted T cells, or T cells were the source of the cDNA or gDNA that made up the material.

The receptor comes from a woman aged 80 or over with active COVID-19. This chain uses TRBV27 with TRBJ2-1; TRBD2 matches at 8 bases. Input material: peripheral blood. The CDR3 loop reads CASSLGTSGYNEQFF. DNA for the CDR3: TGTGCCAGCAGTTTGGGAACTAGCGGTTACAATGAGCAGTTCTTC.